These T cell receptor beta chains were read from a single sample in a study of blood T cell repertoires in COVID-19. Assay: immunoSEQ multiplex PCR; the TCRdb copy retains only in-frame clones and omits some. This sample carries around 450,000 clones, roughly 87% of them seen once, and the ten largest clones take approximately 0.7%. Sequenced: PBMCs or T cells enriched from blood (not recorded which). Source of these receptors: a woman younger than 35 who had recovered from COVID-19. CDR3s include the opening cysteine and the closing phenylalanine or tryptophan. The D gene is left open where the match is weak. Rows may omit the clone size; those that give it use once, few, many or a size class.

v_gene	d_gene	j_gene	abundance	CDR3aa	CDR3nt
TRBV2	TRBD1	TRBJ1-1	-	CASSGTGGTEAFF	TGTGCCAGCAGTGGGACAGGGGGCACTGAAGCTTTCTTT
TRBV2	TRBD1	TRBJ1-5	-	CASGDRVYSNQPQHF	TGTGCCAGCGGGGACAGGGTTTATAGCAATCAGCCCCAGCATTTT
TRBV5-1	TRBD1	TRBJ2-1	-	CASSRRVGTGSHPATNEQFF	TGCGCCAGCAGCCGCCGAGTGGGGACAGGGAGTCATCCCGCCACAAATGAGCAGTTCTTC
TRBV7-9	-	TRBJ1-1	-	CASSLDSRPAEAFF	TGTGCCAGCAGCTTAGATTCTAGGCCAGCTGAAGCTTTCTTT
TRBV5-1	TRBD1	TRBJ1-5	-	CASSLEGASNQPQHF	TGCGCCAGCAGCTTGGAGGGGGCAAGCAATCAGCCCCAGCATTTT
TRBV28	-	TRBJ1-5	-	CASRRGWDQPQHF	TGTGCCAGCCGGCGGGGCTGGGATCAGCCCCAGCATTTT
TRBV19	-	TRBJ1-2	-	CASSISQVSGYTF	TGTGCCAGTAGTATTTCCCAGGTCTCTGGCTACACCTTC
TRBV3-1/TRBV3-2	TRBD1	TRBJ1-1	-	CASRGWDSSPGVRVKTEAFF	TGTGCCAGCAGGGGGTGGGACAGTAGCCCAGGGGTCAGGGTAAAAACTGAAGCTTTCTTT
TRBV5-5	-	TRBJ1-2	-	CASSSLKGEGGYTF	TGTGCCAGCAGCTCGCTGAAAGGGGAGGGTGGCTACACCTTC
TRBV19	-	TRBJ2-7	-	CASKVGLGNYEQYF	TGTGCCAGTAAGGTTGGACTGGGTAACTACGAGCAGTACTTC
TRBV6-5	TRBD1	TRBJ1-2	-	CASSPGTGVGYTF	TGTGCCAGCAGCCCCGGGACAGGGGTGGGCTACACCTTC
TRBV9	-	TRBJ1-2	-	CASSPKGVRDGYTF	TGTGCCAGCAGCCCAAAGGGGGTCCGGGATGGCTACACCTTC
TRBV2	TRBD2	TRBJ2-3	few	CASSLDGRDTDTQYF	TGTGCCAGCAGTTTGGACGGGAGGGACACAGATACGCAGTATTTT
TRBV10-2	-	TRBJ1-2	few	CASNQGSPPGYTF	TGCGCCAGCAATCAGGGGTCCCCCCCTGGCTACACCTTC
TRBV23-1	TRBD1	TRBJ1-3	-	CASSHEQGPGNTIYF	TGCGCCAGCAGTCACGAACAGGGGCCTGGAAACACCATATATTTT
TRBV2	-	TRBJ1-1	-	CASTSREGTEAFF	TGTGCCAGCACCTCAAGGGAGGGAACTGAAGCTTTCTTT
TRBV29-1	-	TRBJ1-3	-	CSVVSGNTIYF	TGCAGCGTTGTATCCGGAAACACCATATATTTT
TRBV7-9	-	TRBJ2-7	-	CASSYTYEQYF	TGTGCCAGCAGCTATACCTACGAGCAGTACTTC
TRBV5-4	TRBD2	TRBJ2-3	-	CATPGGPNTDTQYF	TGTGCCACCCCGGGGGGGCCGAACACAGATACGCAGTATTTT
TRBV21-1	-	TRBJ2-3	-	CASSKVETSGGFLTDTQYF	TGTGCCAGCAGCAAAGTCGAGACTAGCGGGGGGTTTCTCACAGATACGCAGTATTTT
TRBV20-1	-	TRBJ2-3	-	CSASRGDTQYF	TGCAGTGCTTCTAGAGGGGATACGCAGTATTTT
TRBV7-9	-	TRBJ1-1	-	CASSFGRAIDTEAFF	TGTGCCAGCAGCTTTGGCAGGGCCATCGACACTGAAGCTTTCTTT
TRBV19	-	TRBJ1-2	-	CASRPSGTLYGYTF	TGTGCCAGTAGGCCGTCCGGGACACTCTATGGCTACACCTTC
TRBV4-1	TRBD1	TRBJ1-6	-	CASSRGQGINNSPLHF	TGCGCCAGCAGCCGTGGACAGGGGATCAATAATTCACCCCTCCACTTT
TRBV6-5	-	TRBJ1-2	-	CATKIRVSNYGYTF	TGTGCCACCAAGATCCGCGTTTCTAACTATGGCTACACCTTC
TRBV11-2	-	TRBJ2-3	-	CASSSDLAADTQYF	TGTGCCAGCAGCTCAGACCTAGCTGCCGATACGCAGTATTTT
TRBV2	TRBD1	TRBJ2-5	-	CASTQGETQYF	TGTGCCAGCACACAGGGGGAGACCCAGTACTTC
TRBV27	TRBD1	TRBJ1-3	-	CASRLNRGLGNTIYF	TGTGCCAGCAGACTTAACAGGGGGCTTGGAAACACCATATATTTT
TRBV10-3	-	TRBJ2-5	-	CAIRTGDQETQYF	TGTGCCATCAGGACAGGAGACCAAGAGACCCAGTACTTC
TRBV19	TRBD1	TRBJ1-4	-	CGPKQGAVEKLFF	TGTGGTCCTAAACAGGGGGCTGTTGAAAAACTGTTTTTT
TRBV30	-	TRBJ1-6	-	CAQEDSPLHF	TGTGCCCAGGAAGACTCACCCCTCCACTTT
TRBV27	-	TRBJ1-2	-	CASSPGSAGYTF	TGTGCCAGCAGTCCGGGGTCAGCCGGCTACACCTTC
TRBV5-1	-	TRBJ2-1	-	CASSQDQGGAYNEQFF	TGCGCCAGCAGCCAAGATCAGGGCGGGGCATACAATGAGCAGTTCTTC
TRBV6-2/TRBV6-3	TRBD1	TRBJ1-5	-	CASSRGTGNQPQHF	TGTGCCAGCAGCCGCGGGACAGGGAATCAGCCCCAGCATTTT
TRBV12-3/TRBV12-4	TRBD1	TRBJ1-2	-	CASSPGTGHGYTF	TGTGCCAGCAGTCCGGGGACAGGGCATGGCTACACCTTC
TRBV7-2	-	TRBJ1-6	-	CASSKRGHQNNSPLHF	TGTGCCAGCAGCAAACGGGGACATCAAAATAATTCACCCCTCCACTTT
TRBV30	-	TRBJ1-2	-	CAWSPGIYGYTF	TGTGCCTGGAGCCCAGGGATCTATGGCTACACCTTC
TRBV5-4	-	TRBJ1-1	-	CASSLFGGTEAFF	TGTGCCAGCAGCTTGTTCGGGGGTACTGAAGCTTTCTTT
TRBV11-2	TRBD1	TRBJ1-4	-	CASSTGTGNEKLFF	TGTGCCAGCAGCACCGGGACAGGGAACGAAAAACTGTTTTTT
TRBV2	TRBD1	TRBJ1-2	-	CASRGQSSNYGYTF	TGTGCCAGCAGGGGACAGAGTTCTAACTATGGCTACACCTTC
TRBV24-1	-	TRBJ2-5	-	CATSDAGGEGPETQYF	TGTGCCACCAGTGACGCCGGTGGTGAGGGTCCAGAGACCCAGTACTTC
TRBV7-8	TRBD2	TRBJ2-3	-	CASAGGPEDTQYF	TGTGCCAGCGCGGGGGGGCCGGAAGATACGCAGTATTTT
TRBV5-5	-	TRBJ1-3	once	CASSLTLLMTRNSGNTIYF	TGTGCCAGCAGCTTGACTTTGCTTATGACACGTAACTCTGGAAACACCATATATTTT
TRBV7-2	-	TRBJ1-3	-	CASRGAFRNTIYF	TGTGCCAGCCGCGGGGCATTCAGAAACACCATATATTTT
TRBV28	-	TRBJ2-7	-	CASSPFYEQYF	TGTGCCAGCAGTCCCTTCTACGAGCAGTACTTC
TRBV7-9	TRBD2	TRBJ2-3	-	CASSHGLAGAQDTQYF	TGTGCCAGCAGTCACGGACTAGCGGGGGCCCAGGATACGCAGTATTTT
TRBV29-1	-	TRBJ1-1	-	CSVGRRASEAFF	TGCAGCGTGGGGAGACGGGCGTCTGAAGCTTTCTTT
TRBV5-1	TRBD1	TRBJ1-2	once	CASKPQTGTGGDYGYTF	TGCGCCAGCAAACCGCAAACCGGGACAGGGGGAGACTATGGCTACACCTTC
TRBV18	-	TRBJ1-3	-	CASSPGRDSGNTIYF	TGTGCCAGCTCACCAGGGAGGGACTCTGGAAACACCATATATTTT
TRBV6-6	-	TRBJ2-7	-	CASSYSSGSSYEQYF	TGTGCCAGCAGTTACTCGTCAGGTTCCTCCTACGAGCAGTACTTC
TRBV11-2	-	TRBJ2-1	-	CASSTIRDKGPYNEQFF	TGTGCCAGCAGCACGATCAGGGACAAGGGCCCATACAATGAGCAGTTCTTC